The rows below give T cell receptor beta chains drawn from one sample of a study of T cells in narcolepsy. Some clones are missing from TCRdb's copy, which holds only in-frame ones; the method was immunoSEQ multiplex PCR. The repertoire holds 25,000 to 35,000 clones, with 90% as singletons. The sample was CD45RA- memory CD4+ T cells from PBMCs. The origin of the receptors is a human donor with narcolepsy. Both conserved end residues are part of each CDR3. A D gene is named only where the DNA matches it firmly. The size entry is marked missing in some rows and otherwise reads once, few, many or a size class.

abundance	d_gene	v_gene	j_gene	CDR3aa	CDR3nt
-	TRBD1	TRBV6-5	TRBJ2-7	CASIGTGAYEQYF	TGTGCCAGCATTGGGACAGGGGCCTACGAGCAGTACTTC
-	-	TRBV18	TRBJ2-1	CASSPRSGLYNEQFF	TGTGCCAGCTCACCAAGGTCGGGACTTTACAATGAGCAGTTCTTC
-	TRBD2	TRBV27	TRBJ2-1	CATRPSGLAVPSSYNEQFF	TGTGCCACTAGACCATCGGGGCTAGCGGTTCCTAGCTCCTACAATGAGCAGTTCTTC
-	TRBD1	TRBV28	TRBJ1-5	CASSRSGQYNQPQHF	TGTGCCAGCAGTAGGTCGGGACAGTACAATCAGCCCCAGCATTTT
-	TRBD1	TRBV15	TRBJ2-3	CATSKDRGRDTQYF	TGTGCCACCAGCAAGGACAGGGGGCGAGATACGCAGTATTTT
-	TRBD1	TRBV4-2	TRBJ1-3	CASSQGGTGGFSGNTIYF	TGTGCCAGCAGCCAAGGAGGGACAGGGGGCTTCTCTGGAAACACCATATATTTT
-	-	TRBV11-2	TRBJ2-3	CASSLGNTDTQYF	TGTGCCAGCAGCTTGGGGAACACAGATACGCAGTATTTT
once	TRBD2	TRBV6-5	TRBJ2-7	CASKGGYYEQYF	TGTGCCAGCAAGGGAGGGTACTACGAGCAGTACTTC
-	-	TRBV27	TRBJ2-7	CASSGVGDNSYEQYF	TGTGCCAGCAGTGGTGTCGGGGACAACTCCTACGAGCAGTACTTC
-	-	TRBV4-2	TRBJ1-1	CASSQPMNTEAFF	TGTGCCAGCAGCCAACCCATGAACACTGAAGCTTTCTTT
-	TRBD1	TRBV11-3	TRBJ2-7	CASSLEQGDEQYF	TGTGCCAGCAGCTTAGAACAGGGGGACGAGCAGTACTTC
-	-	TRBV2	TRBJ2-3	CASRRTGGDTDTQYF	TGTGCCAGCAGAAGGACTGGCGGGGACACAGATACGCAGTATTTT
-	TRBD1	TRBV28	TRBJ1-5	CASTQQGRQPQHF	TGTGCCAGCACCCAACAGGGGAGGCAGCCCCAGCATTTT
-	-	TRBV5-4	TRBJ2-3	CASSPDQFAADTQYF	TGTGCCAGCAGCCCCGACCAATTCGCCGCAGATACGCAGTATTTT
-	-	TRBV28	TRBJ1-6	CASSLFQTNSPLHF	TGTGCCAGCAGTTTGTTCCAGACTAATTCACCCCTCCACTTT
-	-	TRBV7-9	TRBJ2-5	CASTLLVQETQYF	TGTGCCAGCACCTTATTAGTCCAAGAGACCCAGTACTTC
-	TRBD1	TRBV30	TRBJ1-1	CAWSVRGQGMELNTEAFF	TGTGCCTGGAGTGTACGGGGACAGGGGATGGAGCTGAACACTGAAGCTTTCTTT
few	TRBD1	TRBV7-2	TRBJ1-2	CASSSQGQGSYGYTF	TGTGCCAGCAGCTCTCAGGGACAGGGATCCTATGGCTACACCTTC
-	-	TRBV11-2	TRBJ2-2	CASSPKLTGELFF	TGTGCCAGCAGCCCCAAACTCACCGGGGAGCTGTTTTTT
-	-	TRBV28	TRBJ1-3	CASRLGGSGNTIYF	TGTGCCAGCAGGCTAGGGGGCTCTGGAAACACCATATATTTT
-	-	TRBV12-2	TRBJ2-5	CASRLGTSGNQETQYF	TGTGCAAGTCGCCTCGGGACTAGCGGAAATCAAGAGACCCAGTACTTC
-	-	TRBV18	TRBJ1-4	CASSPLAGSRKEKLFF	TGTGCCAGCTCACCCCTAGCGGGGTCGAGAAAAGAAAAACTGTTTTTT
-	TRBD1	TRBV11-2	TRBJ1-1	CASSGARGGGYTEAFF	TGTGCCAGCAGCGGGGCCAGGGGGGGTGGCTACACTGAAGCTTTCTTT
-	-	TRBV11-2	TRBJ2-1	CASRKRGSSYNEQFF	TGTGCCAGCAGAAAACGGGGTAGCTCCTACAATGAGCAGTTCTTC
few	TRBD2	TRBV2	TRBJ2-3	CASRRTSGRYGTDTQYF	TGTGCCAGCAGACGGACTAGCGGGAGGTATGGCACAGATACGCAGTATTTT
-	-	TRBV28	TRBJ2-1	CASSLSRGRDEQFF	TGTGCCAGCAGTTTATCCCGGGGTCGTGATGAGCAGTTCTTC
-	-	TRBV7-8	TRBJ1-4	CASSLGGGYEKLFF	TGTGCCAGCAGCCTAGGGGGTGGATATGAAAAACTGTTTTTT
once	-	TRBV29-1	TRBJ1-5	CSVLDSNQPQHF	TGCAGCGTTTTGGACAGTAATCAGCCCCAGCATTTT
-	-	TRBV25-1	TRBJ2-2	CASSEFPANTGELFF	TGTGCCAGCAGTGAATTCCCAGCGAACACCGGGGAGCTGTTTTTT
-	TRBD2	TRBV4-3	TRBJ2-5	CASRTSGNKETQYF	TGCGCCAGCCGAACTAGCGGGAACAAAGAGACCCAGTACTTC
-	-	TRBV30	TRBJ2-7	CAWSREVSYEQYF	TGTGCCTGGTCCAGGGAAGTCTCCTACGAGCAGTACTTC
-	-	TRBV4-3	TRBJ2-1	CASSQETAAGSSYNEQFF	TGCGCCAGCAGCCAAGAGACGGCGGCGGGGTCCTCCTACAATGAGCAGTTCTTC
-	TRBD2	TRBV4-1	TRBJ2-2	CASSQEGGGALGELFF	TGCGCCAGCAGCCAAGAGGGCGGGGGGGCCCTCGGGGAGCTGTTTTTT